This TCR beta chain comes out of a study of T cells in Graves' hyperthyroidism and ophthalmopathy. Template material for amplifying TCR beta CDR3 regions consisted of RNA transcripts. When the TCR CDR3 underwent first-round RT-PCR, the HTBI primer set was used. MiXCR, applied by TCRdb to the multiplex PCR reads, yields one record per CDR3 protein. The data show about 400,000 distinct CDR3 sequences, with 14% to 15% seen just once and 30% to 35% held by the top ten. V was cut by 8 bases and J by 3 bases, with 11 bases left in between. In germline, CDR1 is SNHLY, CDR2 FYNNEI. The CDR3 spans 12 residues. It was uncontrolled infection, other autoimmune disease, pregnancy or lactation that excluded patients. This clonotype was recorded many times. The antigen is unknown. Study-level points and caveats: The model made its ophthalmopathy prediction, and onset followed a median around 6.5 months later. Most thyroid clonotypes expanded above 0.001 appeared in blood too.

The source of this sequence is a woman aged 25 to 39 with Graves' hyperthyroidism. This chain links TRBV2 with TRBJ2-7; D is possibly TRBD2 (6 bases). Source material: blood. The CDR3 spells CASCGDVYEQYF. The DNA for the CDR3 is TGTGCCAGCTGCGGGGATGTCTACGAGCAGTACTTC.